This T cell receptor (beta chain) was captured by sequencing in a study of cytotoxic CD8 clonotypes in ibrutinib-treated CLL. Study overall: The study included around twelve relapsed/refractory and 15 treatment-naive patients; roughly 18 had IGHV unmutated disease. With a range of 6 to 36, the median treatment time before response samples were taken was roughly twelve months.

Only in-frame clones appear in the TCRdb table, and some are missing; sequencing was by immunoSEQ multiplex PCR. The repertoire has some 130,000 clones, around 85% of them found once; the top ten carry roughly 2%. The germline gives CDR1 SGHDN, CDR2 FVKESK. Trimming took 6 bases from V and 0 from J, leaving 12 bases between them. The CDR3 spans 15 residues. The sequencing used PBMCs, collected after 24 months of ibrutinib treatment. The source is a human donor with chronic lymphocytic leukemia. This chain connects TRBV14 to TRBJ2-1; D unclear. The CDR3: CASSATRSSYNEQFF. The DNA for the CDR3 is TGTGCCAGCAGTGCGACCCGGAGCTCCTACAATGAGCAGTTCTTC.